One sample yielded the 18 T cell receptor beta chains listed below, sequenced in a study of radiotherapy plus CTLA-4 blockade in lung cancer. Repertoires were generated with immunoSEQ multiplex PCR, while TCRdb's copy carries only in-frame clones and drops some. This sample yields 65,000 to 90,000 clones, of which 87% are seen a single time; over 35% belongs to the top ten. The sequencing used peripheral blood, collected from a patient treated with radiotherapy plus ipilimumab. Source of these receptors: a human donor with non-small cell lung cancer that progressed on radiotherapy plus ipilimumab.

The DNA of the CDR3 is TGTGCCAGCAGCTTGGACAGGGGTTCTGGCTACACCTTC. Its translation: CASSLDRGSGYTF. The chain carries TRBV7-9 and TRBJ1-2; TRBD1 matches 9 bases. Germline CDR1 SEHNR, CDR2 FQNEAQ (reference sequence). The CDR3 totals 13 residues. V shed 3 bases and J 7 bases; nucleotides not matched to a gene: 3.

The chain recombines TRBV5-4 with TRBJ2-7; 15 bases map to TRBD2. The CDR3 is made up of 17 amino acids. Germline trimming cut 3 bases from V and 4 bases from J; bases unmatched to any gene: 8. Germline V gene data show CDR1 as SGHNT and CDR2 as YYREEE (reference sequence). The CDR3 bases are TGTGCCAGCAGCTCGGGACTAGCGGGAGGCCGGGCGTACGAGCAGTACTTC. This encodes CASSSGLAGGRAYEQYF.

This CDR3 is CASSPDRGPYEQYV. The CDR3 DNA is TGTGCCAGCAGCCCTGACAGGGGCCCGTACGAGCAGTACGTC. The V and J genes are TRBV5-4 and TRBJ2-7; 8 bases fit TRBD1. The CDR3 contains 14 residues. Germline loops: CDR1 SGHNT, CDR2 YYREEE (reference sequence). V gave up 4 bases and J gave up 4 bases; unmatched junction bases: 7.

The chain recombines TRBV7-2 with TRBJ2-5; 8 bases match TRBD2. Trimming took 1 base from V and 4 from J; bases not matched to a gene: 8. CDR1 is SGHTA, CDR2 FQGNSA, per germline. The CDR3 is 16 amino acids. CDR3 nucleotide sequence: TGTGCCAGCAGCTTAGAGGGTAGCGGGATAACAGAGACCCAGTACTTC. It codes for CASSLEGSGITETQYF. The full variable domain, in which reference TRBV7-2 and TRBJ2-5 provide the parts outside the CDR3, is GAGVSQSPSNKVTEKGKDVELRCDPISGHTALYWYRQSLGQGLEFLIYFQGNSAPDKSGLPSDRFSAERTGGSVSTLTIQRTQQEDSAVYLCASSLEGSGITETQYFGPGTRLLVL.

The rearrangement uses TRBV4-1 and TRBJ2-3, with 7 bases fitting TRBD1. Germline V lookup: CDR1 MGHRA, CDR2 YSYEKL. The V and J ends lost 0 bases and 2 bases, in that order; junction bases with no gene match: 2. CDR3 length: 15 amino acids. CDR3 DNA: TGCGCCAGCAGCCAAGAAGGGGGCGTCACAGATACGCAGTATTTT. Translation gives CASSQEGGVTDTQYF.

This rearrangement joins TRBV19 to TRBJ2-1; D not resolved. The germline CDR1 and CDR2 sequences are LNHDA and SQIVND (reference sequence). V dropped 3 bases and J dropped 4 bases, with 4 bases sitting between them. The CDR3 contains 12 residues. The CDR3 reads CASSMRYNEQFF. CDR3 sequence (DNA): TGTGCCAGTAGTATGCGGTACAATGAGCAGTTCTTC.

The rearrangement joins TRBV4-2 to TRBJ2-5; 7 positions match TRBD2. Unmatched junction bases numbered 14, after V lost 0 bases and J lost 13 bases. The germline V gene encodes CDR1 LGHNA and CDR2 YNFKEQ. CDR3 length: 15 residues. In DNA form, the CDR3 reads TGTGCCAGCAGCCAAGATCCAGGGCTAGCGGATGGGTTGTACTTC. It codes for CASSQDPGLADGLYF.

The chain joins TRBV11-2 to TRBJ2-7, with D possibly being TRBD2 (6 bases). The V end was cut by 4 bases, the J end by 4 bases, with 11 bases between. This CDR3 has 13 residues. CDR1 and CDR2 (germline): SGHAT, FQNNGV. CDR3 in amino acids: CASSSNSGYEQYF. CDR3 coding DNA: TGTGCCAGCAGCTCGAATAGCGGATACGAGCAGTACTTC.

This clone is a singleton in its sample. The CDR3 spells CASGQIYEQYF. The CDR3 DNA reads as TGTGCCAGCGGCCAAATCTACGAGCAGTACTTC. The chain couples TRBV6-5 to TRBJ2-7; the D is unclear. This CDR3 region has 11 residues. Trimming removed 8 bases at V and 3 bases at J, with 8 bases between. Looked up from germline, CDR1 is MNHEY and CDR2 is SVGAGI.

This chain links TRBV19 with TRBJ1-4; D uncertain. V lost 7 bases and J 3 bases, leaving 9 bases between the germline ends. Germline V gives CDR1 LNHDA, CDR2 SQIVND (reference sequence). The CDR3 has 13 amino acids. The CDR3 DNA reads as TGTGCCAGTAACCCGACTGCTAATGAAAAACTGTTTTTT. Its protein is CASNPTANEKLFF. Drawing the rest from reference TRBV19 and TRBJ1-4, the complete variable domain is DGGITQSPKYLFRKEGQNVTLSCEQNLNHDAMYWYRQDPGQGLRLIYYSQIVNDFQKGDIAEGYSVSREKKESFPLTVTSAQKNPTAFYLCASNPTANEKLFFGSGTQLSVL.

The gene calls are TRBV6-6 and TRBJ2-7; 9 bases are a match to TRBD1. The CDR3 covers 15 residues. In germline, CDR1 is MNHNY, CDR2 SVGAGI (reference sequence). V shed 4 bases and J 3 bases; nucleotides not matched to a gene: 7. The CDR3 coding sequence is TGTGCCAGCAGTTCCGGTCCGACAGGGGGCTACGAGCAGTACGTC. It translates to CASSSGPTGGYEQYV.

The chain has TRBV27 and TRBJ2-7, with a weak D call TRBD1 (6 bases). The V gene lost 1 base and the J gene lost 6 bases, with 10 bases spanning the gap. From germline, CDR1 is MNHEY and CDR2 SMNVEV (reference sequence). The CDR3 covers 13 residues. CDR3 DNA sequence: TGTGCCAGCAGTTTATTGGGGGCTGGCGAGCAGTACTTC. It encodes CASSLLGAGEQYF.

This clone was detected once. This chain joins TRBV15 and TRBJ1-4; tentatively, D is TRBD1 (5 bases). Germline V lookup: CDR1 LNHNV, CDR2 YYDKDF (reference sequence). Trimming cost V 5 bases and J 0 bases, with 13 bases left between them. The CDR3 consists of 16 residues. CDR3 nucleotides: TGTGCCACCAGCGAAACAGGAATTGCAACTAATGAAAAACTGTTTTTT. Its protein is CATSETGIATNEKLFF.

The V call is TRBV5-4, the J call TRBJ2-7; 11 nucleotides match TRBD1. Trimming took 4 bases from V and 4 from J; bases not matched to a gene: 4. Germline V lookup: CDR1 SGHNT, CDR2 YYREEE (reference sequence). This CDR3 spans 14 amino acids. The CDR3: CASSRGQGDYEQYV. The CDR3 nucleotides read TGTGCCAGCAGCAGGGGACAGGGGGATTACGAGCAGTACGTC.

The chain links TRBV27 to TRBJ2-2, with 8 bases lining up with TRBD2. J lost 5 bases, V lost 4 bases, and 3 bases had no gene match. Germline V gives CDR1 MNHEY, CDR2 SMNVEV (reference sequence). The CDR3 extends over 14 amino acids. CDR3 nucleotide sequence: TGTGCCAGCAGTTCGAGCGGGGGTACCGGGGAGCTGTTTTTT. Amino acids: CASSSSGGTGELFF.

This sequence joins TRBV4-1 and TRBJ2-1; possible D gene TRBD1, 6 bases. This CDR3 is 15 amino acids long. With 1 base removed from V and 5 bases from J, the gap between germline ends came to 12 bases. Per the germline V gene, CDR1 is MGHRA and CDR2 is YSYEKL. The CDR3 DNA follows: TGCGCCAGCAGCCAAGGAGATACAGGGCACAATGAGCAGTTCTTC. Translation: CASSQGDTGHNEQFF.

The gene calls are TRBV28 and TRBJ2-1; 13 bases are shared with TRBD2. The CDR3 is made up of 19 amino acids. Unmatched junction bases numbered 15, after V lost 4 bases and J lost 6 bases. CDR1 and CDR2 (germline): MDHEN, SYDVKM. In nucleotides, the CDR3 is TGTGCCAGCAGTTCCGGACTAGCGGGAGCATGGGTGTATGGCAATGAGCAGTTCTTC. Amino acids: CASSSGLAGAWVYGNEQFF.

This chain uses TRBV18 with TRBJ2-2; maybe TRBD2 (5 bases). The length of the CDR3 is 14 residues. Trimming took 2 bases from V and 4 from J, leaving 8 bases between them. Germline assignment: CDR1 KGHSH and CDR2 LQKENI. The CDR3 spells CASSPARVTGELFF. Here the CDR3 DNA reads TGTGCCAGCTCACCAGCGCGGGTCACCGGGGAGCTGTTTTTT.